A single sample is the source of the 27 T cell receptor beta chains below, sequenced in a study of CD8 T cells in Susac syndrome. The RNA input was 0.5 to 1 ug, and it was reverse transcribed with random hexamers. TCRdb recomputed calls from the immunoSEQ multiplex PCR reads with MiXCR, one row per CDR3 protein. The data contain around 190,000 distinct CDR3 sequences, approximately 96% of them seen just once; the ten biggest clones take up 0.15% to 0.2%. The sample consisted of CD8+ T cells from PBMCs. The receptors stem from a human donor with multiple sclerosis.

The chain couples TRBV12-3 or TRBV12-4 to TRBJ2-5, with 8 positions matching TRBD2. J was trimmed by 7 bases and V by 6 bases; bases with no gene match: 1. This CDR3 contains 11 residues. CDR3 coding DNA: TGTGCCAGCAGGGCGGGGGGGACCCAGTACTTC. This sequence encodes CASRAGGTQYF.

This clonotype was recorded only once. The rearrangement links TRBV4-1 to TRBJ2-7; the match to TRBD2 covers 7 bases. CDR1 and CDR2 from the germline V gene are MGHRA and YSYEKL. The CDR3 is 16 residues long. With 4 bases clipped from V and 4 bases from J, the junction kept 13 bases outside the gene matches. CDR3 region: CASSLGGTLSGYEQYF. Here the CDR3 DNA reads TGCGCCAGCAGCCTCGGGGGGACGCTTTCTGGATACGAGCAGTACTTC.

The chain couples TRBV7-9 to TRBJ2-1; 7 bases are a match to TRBD2. The CDR3 extends over 16 amino acids. V lost 3 bases and J lost 8; bases outside the gene matches: 13. Germline values: CDR1 SEHNR, CDR2 FQNEAQ (reference sequence). The CDR3 region has the DNA TGTGCCAGCAGCTTCAGGGAGGGGCCCAGTGGTGATGAGCAGTTCTTC. It translates to CASSFREGPSGDEQFF.

This clonotype showed up just once. The J gene is TRBJ2-7, the V gene TRBV20-1; a possible D gene is TRBD2 (9 bases). CDR3 size: 18 residues. Germline V gene sequence: CDR1 DFQATT, CDR2 SNEGSKA (reference sequence). The germline V and J ends were trimmed by 3 bases and 0 bases, with 24 bases remaining between them. CDR3: CSASARGLAGRGSYEQYF. In DNA, the CDR3 is TGCAGTGCTAGCGCCAGGGGGCTAGCGGGGCGCGGCTCCTACGAGCAGTACTTC.

V is TRBV20-1 and J is TRBJ2-6; TRBD1 matches 8 bases. The ends lost 5 bases at V and 1 base at J; junction bases unmatched: 13. Germline V lookup: CDR1 DFQATT, CDR2 SNEGSKA (reference sequence). The length of the CDR3 is 18 residues. This chain's CDR3 is CSALVIGTGVSGANVLTF. The CDR3, as DNA: TGCAGTGCTCTAGTTATTGGGACAGGCGTATCTGGGGCCAACGTCCTGACTTTC.

The genes are TRBV9 and TRBJ1-1; tentative D call: TRBD1 (6 bases). Deletions cut 0 bases from V and 1 base from J, with 10 bases between. The CDR3 is made up of 15 amino acids. Germline CDR1 reads SGDLS; CDR2 reads YYNGEE. CDR3 bases: TGTGCCAGCAGCGTAGGGGGACAAACGAACACTGAAGCTTTCTTT. Translating gives CASSVGGQTNTEAFF.

The genes are TRBV5-1 and TRBJ2-7, with 8 bases matching TRBD1. Germline CDR1 reads SGHRS; CDR2 reads YFSETQ. This CDR3 contains 15 residues. Unmatched junction bases numbered 4, after V lost 2 bases and J lost 0 bases. The CDR3 loop is CASSFGQGSSYEQYF. The CDR3, as DNA: TGCGCCAGCAGCTTCGGACAGGGCAGCTCCTACGAGCAGTACTTC.

V is TRBV29-1 and J is TRBJ2-7; 10 nucleotides line up with TRBD1. This CDR3 contains 13 residues. Trimming at V came to 7 bases and at J to 0 bases, leaving 3 bases not matched to a gene. The germline V gene encodes CDR1 SQVTM and CDR2 ANQGSEA. CDR3 residues: CSAGTGVSYEQYF. The CDR3 coding sequence is TGCAGCGCTGGGACAGGGGTCTCCTACGAGCAGTACTTC.

The chain joins TRBV2 to TRBJ1-5; TRBD1 agrees at 7 bases. The CDR3 has 17 residues. J was trimmed by 5 bases and V by 3 bases; bases with no gene match: 13. Germline lookup yields CDR1 SNHLY and CDR2 FYNNEI. The CDR3 DNA sequence: TGTGCCAGCAGTGATAGTATGGGCCGGGACAGAGATCAGCCCCAGCATTTT. Protein: CASSDSMGRDRDQPQHF.

The V call is TRBV5-1, the J call TRBJ2-7; a weak D match, TRBD2 (5 bases). The CDR3 totals 14 residues. With 1 base removed from V and 3 bases from J, the gap between germline ends came to 11 bases. Per germline, CDR1 SGHRS and CDR2 YFSETQ. DNA of the CDR3: TGCGCCAGCAGCTTGAGGGAGACATTCTACGAGCAGTACTTC. Its protein is CASSLRETFYEQYF.

This chain links TRBV28 with TRBJ1-2, with D possibly matching TRBD1 (5 bases). The CDR3 covers 16 residues. V lost 5 bases and J 3 bases, leaving 19 bases between the germline ends. CDR1 is MDHEN and CDR2 is SYDVKM in the germline V gene. The CDR3 nucleotides read TGTGCCAGCAGTACTGAAATAACGGGGCTTGACTATGGCTACACCTTC. Amino acid sequence: CASSTEITGLDYGYTF.

The gene calls are TRBV3-1 and TRBJ2-5; 9 bases line up with TRBD1. The J segment lost 9 bases and the V segment lost 4 bases, leaving 12 bases of the junction unmatched. CDR3 length: 15 amino acids. Germline CDR1 is LGHDT and CDR2 is YNNKEL (reference sequence). CDR3 loop: CASSLSGQGPLAQYF. In DNA form, the CDR3 reads TGTGCCAGCAGCCTATCGGGACAGGGCCCTTTGGCCCAGTACTTC.

This rearrangement joins TRBV27 to TRBJ1-3; no clear D. From germline, CDR1 is MNHEY and CDR2 SMNVEV (reference sequence). Trimming stripped 2 bases from V and 0 bases from J, with 5 bases between. This CDR3 is built from 14 residues. CDR3 region: CASSLAVSGNTIYF. The CDR3 nucleotides read TGTGCCAGCAGTTTAGCGGTCTCTGGAAACACCATATATTTT.

CDR3 DNA: TGTGCCAGCAGCCTCCTCCTCGAGGTTATGTCTGGCCAGGAGACCCAGTACTTC. As protein: CASSLLLEVMSGQETQYF. The chain couples TRBV7-9 to TRBJ2-5; D remains ambiguous. From germline, CDR1 is SEHNR and CDR2 FQNEAQ (reference sequence). The CDR3 is 18 residues long. Between the trimmed V and J ends, which lost 5 bases and 5 bases, there was a span of 27 bases.

In this sample, this clonotype turned up once. This chain links TRBV27 with TRBJ2-7, with TRBD1 identical over 10 bases. The CDR3 runs to 14 residues. Per germline, CDR1 MNHEY and CDR2 SMNVEV (reference sequence). J lost 6 bases, V lost 6 bases, and 8 bases had no gene match. For the CDR3, the DNA is TGTGCCAGCAGGGGACAGGGGTGGTCGCGCGAGCAGTACTTC. This codes for CASRGQGWSREQYF.

The V and J genes are TRBV12-3 or TRBV12-4 and TRBJ2-1; D is unresolved. This CDR3 comprises 15 residues. V lost 3 bases and J lost 0, with 9 bases in between. The CDR3 DNA reads TGTGCCAGCAGTTTTACAGTTAGCTCCTACAATGAGCAGTTCTTC. Its translation is CASSFTVSSYNEQFF.

The chain combines TRBV5-6 with TRBJ2-2; D possibly corresponds to TRBD1 (5 bases). The germline gives CDR1 SGHDT, CDR2 YYEEEE. This CDR3 has 13 residues. The V and J ends lost 5 bases and 9 bases respectively, with 14 bases between them. In DNA form, the CDR3 reads TGTGCCAGCAGGGGGCAGGACATCCGGGAGCTGTTTTTT. It encodes CASRGQDIRELFF.

The V and J genes are TRBV19 and TRBJ2-3; D perhaps matches TRBD2 (6 bases). The V end lost 2 bases, the J end lost 0 bases, and 12 bases lay between the germline ends. Germline CDR1 LNHDA, CDR2 SQIVND (reference sequence). The CDR3 length is 16 residues. This CDR3 is CASSIPGLLSTDTQYF. In DNA form, the CDR3 reads TGTGCCAGTAGTATACCGGGACTTCTAAGCACAGATACGCAGTATTTT.

The J gene is TRBJ1-1, the V gene TRBV3-1; D is ambiguous. Germline lookup yields CDR1 LGHDT and CDR2 YNNKEL (reference sequence). CDR3 length: 16 residues. Trimming pared 2 bases from V and 5 bases from J, leaving 18 bases between. The CDR3 sequence: CASSQFGPEVPTEAFF. The CDR3 nucleotides are TGTGCCAGCAGCCAATTCGGTCCAGAGGTCCCGACTGAAGCTTTCTTT.

The chain combines TRBV24-1 with TRBJ2-5; TRBD2 might be the D (6 bases). Germline CDR1 is KGHDR and CDR2 is SFDVKD. Trimming took off 3 bases at V and 5 bases at J, with 12 bases between the two ends. The length of the CDR3 is 14 residues. CDR3 region: CATSDGDSGETQYF. The CDR3 DNA is TGTGCCACCAGTGATGGGGACTCTGGGGAGACCCAGTACTTC.

This sequence joins TRBV19 and TRBJ1-2; no clear D. With 4 bases removed from V and 5 bases from J, the gap between germline ends came to 5 bases. The CDR3 has 11 amino acids. Germline CDR1 reads LNHDA; CDR2 reads SQIVND (reference sequence). The CDR3 is CASSNFYGYTF. CDR3 DNA sequence: TGTGCCAGTAGTAACTTTTATGGCTACACCTTC.

V gene TRBV5-1 combines with J gene TRBJ1-1, with D tentatively TRBD1 (6 bases). Germline CDR1 is SGHRS and CDR2 is YFSETQ. This CDR3 is built from 15 residues. Trimming removed 3 bases from V and 0 bases from J, with 12 bases in between. As DNA, the CDR3 is TGCGCCAGCAGCTCCGAGACAGGCCTGAACACTGAAGCTTTCTTT. Its translation: CASSSETGLNTEAFF.

This rearrangement joins TRBV30 to TRBJ1-1, with TRBD1 matching over 8 bases. Germline V gene data show CDR1 as GTSNPN and CDR2 as SVGIG (reference sequence). The CDR3 totals 13 residues. V was pared by 5 bases and J by 4 bases, with 6 bases of the junction left unmatched. CDR3 in amino acids: CAWAGGPGTEAFF. CDR3 DNA: TGTGCCTGGGCAGGGGGCCCGGGCACTGAAGCTTTCTTT. The variable domain in full, with the rest retrieved from reference TRBV30 and TRBJ1-1, is SQTIHQWPATLVQPVGSPLSLECTVEGTSNPNLYWYRQAAGRGLQLLFYSVGIGQISSEVPQNLSASRPQDRQFILSSKKLLLSDSGFYLCAWAGGPGTEAFFGQGTRLTVV.

The chain couples TRBV30 to TRBJ2-7; 9 bases line up with TRBD2. Germline loops: CDR1 GTSNPN, CDR2 SVGIG (reference sequence). V gave up 3 bases and J gave up 4 bases; unmatched junction bases: 4. The CDR3 contains 13 residues. The CDR3 reads CAWRDSGSYEQYF. DNA of the CDR3: TGTGCCTGGAGGGATAGCGGGAGTTACGAGCAGTACTTC.

Here the CDR3 DNA reads TGTGCCAGCAGCGGGGACACGGCTGGAGAGACCCAGTACTTC. Translated, it gives CASSGDTAGETQYF. The rearrangement uses TRBV9 and TRBJ2-5; D possibly corresponds to TRBD1 (6 bases). V shed 3 bases and J shed 4 bases, with 13 bases lying between them. This CDR3 contains 14 residues. Germline-derived CDR1 and CDR2 are SGDLS and YYNGEE.

The J gene is TRBJ2-6, the V gene TRBV27; D might be TRBD2 (6 bases). This CDR3 is 15 amino acids long. V lost 5 bases and J 0 bases, leaving 8 bases between the germline ends. Germline V lookup: CDR1 MNHEY, CDR2 SMNVEV (reference sequence). The CDR3 bases are TGTGCCAGCAGTGCGGGAATCTCTGGGGCCAACGTCCTGACTTTC. It translates to CASSAGISGANVLTF.

V gene TRBV29-1 combines with J gene TRBJ1-1; TRBD1 aligns across 7 bases. With 6 bases clipped from V and 7 bases from J, the junction kept 8 bases outside the gene matches. From germline, CDR1 is SQVTM and CDR2 ANQGSEA. The CDR3 consists of 12 residues. The CDR3 protein is CSVGRGAGEAFF. CDR3 in DNA: TGCAGCGTCGGCAGGGGGGCCGGTGAAGCTTTCTTT.